This T cell receptor (beta chain) was profiled in a study of T cell responses to AZD1222 COVID-19 vaccine (dated by TCRdb to the early 2020s). In the study overall: TCR sequencing was performed for fewer than 250 trial participants, of whom about 200 were given two doses of AZD1222 and around 25 were given two doses of MenACWY control vaccine. Enrollment into the trials was organized by age into subgroups of 18-55, 56-69 and 70-plus years, and those subgroups contained about 160, 30 and 59 TCR-sequenced participants, respectively.

The time point label here, explained by the study, means: baseline before first vaccination. The treatment or condition label corresponds to: meningococcal conjugate vaccine given as trial control. Vaccinee samples came from UK trials COV001 and COV002, including a single-blind randomized controlled phase 2/3 trial of AZD1222 (ChAdOx1 nCoV-19) in healthy adults. For TCRbeta chain sequencing, PBMC samples were collected from trial participants at day 0 and at day 28 after the second dose. Paper-wide results and their limitations: The 56-69-year group was small, and its depth increase did not reach significance, likely because of low power. Conclusions about previously exposed vaccinees are limited, since just a handful of AZD1222 recipients were seropositive for SARS-CoV-2 at baseline. Nearly half of unique spike-specific TCRs reportedly recognized epitopes outside regions mutated in the B.1.351 and B.1.1.7 variants. Because no day 14 peak-response samples were available, repertoires were characterized only after the peak T cell response. A significant rise in spike-specific TCR breadth and depth was observed after two AZD1222 doses relative to day 0 and relative to MenACWY recipients. Participants were mostly white British and included more females than males, and it was suggested by the authors that clonal diversity may have been underestimated. Vaccine-associated CD4 TCRs spanned the whole spike protein, with dominant responses in regions 160-218 and 743-854.

In the case of this clone: Its cognate antigen has yet to be identified. The input lacks base qualities; no much larger clone sits a single base away.

The CDR3 regions of human TCRbeta chains were subjected to immunosequencing. The authors' analysis ran thus. Repertoire TCRs were matched against a reference library of SARS-CoV-2-specific TCRs generated with the MIRA antigen-specificity platform. Breadth was defined as the fraction of unique TCRs that were SARS-CoV-2-associated, and depth was defined as the fraction of total T cells that were SARS-CoV-2-associated. Using the MIRA data, each spike-specific TCR was assigned both to the spike region to which the TCR was reactive and to a CD4 or CD8 class. Log10-transformed breadth and depth values were compared by one-way ANOVA with Sidak's multiple comparisons tests. The table comes from immuneACCESS by way of TCRdb, which keeps in-frame sequences with V and J called. Part of the clones is missing from these tables; in studies checked, under half for an unresolved V gene and the rest for unknown reasons. D and trimming come from the DNA, and the V and J calls and clone size come from that table. A total of approximately 220,000 clones appear in this sample, about 92% of them only once. The ten largest clones add up to around 1% of the sample.

For CDR1 and CDR2, the germline V gene lists MDHEN and SYDVKM. The CDR3 holds 12 amino acids from the cysteine to the phenylalanine. The DNA shown is the 36-base CDR3, in frame from base 1. Cut back by 8 bases and 5 bases, the V and J ends lie 12 bases apart. This TCR was sampled from an adult in good health. This material consisted of peripheral blood, taken on day 0 of MenACWY control vaccination. The rearrangement joined TRBV28 to TRBJ1-2, with a weak D call of TRBD1 (5 bases match). The bases read TGTGCCAGCGGGCAGGGAAGGTATGGCTACACCTTC. Its amino acids are CASGQGRYGYTF.